The 6 T cell receptor beta chains reported below all come from one sample, sequenced in a study of cytomegalovirus exposure and HLA in healthy donors. PCR involved 60 Vbeta and 13 Jbeta primers. TCRdb's copy holds only in-frame clones and misses some; the assay was immunoSEQ multiplex PCR. The table has 170,000 or so clones, roughly 70% seen once. Sequenced: PBMCs. These receptor sequences come from a male donor in good health and CMV-seronegative.

The rearrangement uses TRBV5-6 and TRBJ1-5; D may be TRBD1 (5 bases). The V end lost 2 bases, the J end lost 4 bases, and 10 bases lay between the germline ends. Germline assignment: CDR1 SGHDT and CDR2 YYEEEE. The CDR3 runs 14 residues. The CDR3 DNA reads as TGTGCCAGCAGCTTTGGGTCAGGGAATCAGCCCCAGCATTTT. The encoded protein is CASSFGSGNQPQHF.

The chain recombines TRBV12-5 with TRBJ1-1; 8 nucleotides line up with TRBD1. The CDR3 is made up of 14 amino acids. J was trimmed by 0 bases and V by 7 bases; bases with no gene match: 4. Germline V gives CDR1 LGHNT, CDR2 FRNRAP. CDR3 in amino acids: CASATDRVNTEAFF. DNA of the CDR3: TGTGCTAGTGCAACGGACAGGGTGAACACTGAAGCTTTCTTT.

The V and J genes are TRBV6-1 and TRBJ1-2; TRBD1 matches at 7 bases. Germline CDR1 MNHNS, CDR2 SASEGT. The length of the CDR3 is 13 residues. Trimming removed 8 bases from V and 7 bases from J; junction bases left unmatched: 10. The CDR3 reads CASFDRVGAGYTF. As DNA, the CDR3 is TGTGCCAGCTTCGACAGGGTTGGGGCTGGCTACACCTTC.

The V call is TRBV7-6, the J call TRBJ2-5; TRBD2 matches 9 bases. The germline V gene encodes CDR1 SGHVS and CDR2 FNYEAQ. V dropped 3 bases and J dropped 3; count of bases not matched to a gene: 2. CDR3 length: 14 amino acids. In DNA, the CDR3 is TGTGCCAGCAGCTTGATAGCGGGGGAAGAGACCCAGTACTTC. Translation gives CASSLIAGEETQYF.

The chain couples TRBV28 to TRBJ2-7, with 9 nucleotides matching TRBD2. The V and J ends lost 5 bases and 1 base, in that order; junction bases with no gene match: 9. CDR1 is MDHEN, CDR2 SYDVKM, per germline. The CDR3 loop spans 16 amino acids. CDR3 residues: CASSTPAGGSSYEQYF. Written as DNA, the CDR3 is TGTGCCAGCAGTACACCAGCGGGGGGATCTTCCTACGAGCAGTACTTC.

The table lists this clone with a few counts. CDR3 bases: TGTGCCAGCTCACCAGAGCGCGAGCAGTTCTTC. Protein: CASSPEREQFF. The chain recombines TRBV18 with TRBJ2-1; no clear D gene. This CDR3 comprises 11 residues. V was cut by 2 bases and J by 10 bases, with 6 bases left in between. The germline CDR1 and CDR2 sequences are KGHSH and LQKENI.